A single sample is the source of the 10 T cell receptor beta chains below, sequenced in a study of T cell responses to AZD1222 COVID-19 vaccine. The table came from immunoSEQ multiplex PCR; TCRdb's copy has only in-frame clones and leaves some out. The repertoire includes some 97,000 clones, about 88% of them detected once, and about 1.8% sits in the top ten. The sequencing here drew on peripheral blood, taken on day 0 of AZD1222 vaccination. The receptors shown here come from an adult in good health.

J is TRBJ1-4 and V is TRBV5-8, with D unresolved. Trimming removed 2 bases from V and 8 bases from J, with 19 bases in between. This CDR3 is built from 16 residues. Per the germline V gene, CDR1 is SGHTS and CDR2 is YDEGEE. Here the CDR3 DNA reads TGTGCCAGCAGCTTCGCTCAGACTGGTCCGCGGGAAAAACTGTTTTTT. This sequence encodes CASSFAQTGPREKLFF.

The chain carries TRBV6-2 or TRBV6-3 and TRBJ1-1; D not certain. This CDR3 region has 13 residues. V was clipped by 2 bases and J by 5 bases, with 9 bases between them. Germline V gene data show CDR1 as MNHEY and CDR2 as SVGEGT. In nucleotides, the CDR3 is TGTGCCAGCAGTTACGGGGATGGGACTGAAGCTTTCTTT. Translated: CASSYGDGTEAFF.

This chain connects TRBV4-1 to TRBJ2-3; the match to TRBD1 covers 9 bases. CDR3 length: 15 residues. The V segment lost 6 bases and the J segment 3 bases; nucleotides outside the gene matches: 7. Per germline, CDR1 MGHRA and CDR2 YSYEKL. The CDR3 DNA reads TGCGCCAGCAGACCCTTCGGACAGGGGACAGATACGCAGTATTTT. This gives the protein CASRPFGQGTDTQYF.

The J gene is TRBJ2-6, the V gene TRBV4-1; 11 bases agree with TRBD1. The V gene's germline CDR1 is MGHRA and CDR2 YSYEKL. The CDR3 runs to 20 residues. Trimming took 0 bases from V and 2 from J; bases not matched to a gene: 9. The chain's CDR3 is CASSQERAGQGAAGANVLTF. CDR3 in DNA: TGCGCCAGCAGCCAAGAAAGAGCTGGACAGGGGGCGGCTGGGGCCAACGTCCTGACTTTC.

The V and J genes are TRBV7-3 and TRBJ2-1, with TRBD2 matching 12 bases. V was clipped by 4 bases and J by 0 bases; unmatched bases: 10. CDR3 length: 19 amino acids. Germline V lookup: CDR1 SGHTA, CDR2 FQGTGA. The DNA of the CDR3 is TGTGCCAGCAGCTCAGCTGATGGACTAGCGGGATCCTCCTACAATGAGCAGTTCTTC. Residues: CASSSADGLAGSSYNEQFF.

The V gene is TRBV7-3, the J gene TRBJ2-1, with a possible D match to TRBD1 (6 bases). Germline CDR1 reads SGHTA; CDR2 reads FQGTGA. V lost 2 bases, J lost 6 bases, and 14 bases lay in between. This CDR3 is 15 amino acids long. CDR3 bases: TGTGCCAGCAGCTTAGAGGGGGTTTCGGGCAATGAGCAGTTCTTC. Translating it yields CASSLEGVSGNEQFF.

The chain recombines TRBV5-1 with TRBJ2-2; a weak D match, TRBD1 (5 bases). Germline V gene sequence: CDR1 SGHRS, CDR2 YFSETQ. V shed 6 bases and J shed 4 bases, with 13 bases lying between them. CDR3 size: 14 residues. DNA of the CDR3: TGCGCCAGCAACGTGGGGCCTGGCACCGGGGAGCTGTTTTTT. This sequence encodes CASNVGPGTGELFF.

The rearrangement links TRBV6-2 or TRBV6-3 to TRBJ2-7; a possible D gene is TRBD1 (5 bases). The germline gives CDR1 MNHEY, CDR2 SVGEGT. The CDR3 extends over 13 amino acids. Trimming shortened V by 0 bases and J by 5 bases, and 8 bases separated the two germline ends. CDR3 DNA: TGTGCCAGCAGTTACTCCAGGGATCACGAGCAGTACTTC. Protein product: CASSYSRDHEQYF.

This chain uses TRBV5-5 with TRBJ2-1; D might be TRBD1 (6 bases). The V gene lost 5 bases and the J gene lost 6 bases, with 21 bases spanning the gap. The CDR3 has 16 residues. Germline CDR1 SGHKS, CDR2 YYEKEE (reference sequence). The CDR3: CASRLSTGTVGNEQFF. The CDR3 DNA sequence: TGTGCCAGCAGATTAAGTACAGGGACGGTGGGCAATGAGCAGTTCTTC. The full variable domain, in which reference TRBV5-5 and TRBJ2-1 provide the parts outside the CDR3, is DAGVTQSPTHLIKTRGQQVTLRCSPISGHKSVSWYQQVLGQGPQFIFQYYEKEERGRGNFPDRFSARQFPNYSSELNVNALLLGDSALYLCASRLSTGTVGNEQFFGPGTRLTVL.

The chain is built from TRBV6-2 or TRBV6-3 and TRBJ1-2; perhaps TRBD1 as D (5 bases). This CDR3 is built from 14 residues. Germline V gene lookup returns CDR1 MNHEY and CDR2 SVGEGT. The V gene lost 4 bases and the J gene lost 6 bases, with 15 bases spanning the gap. The CDR3 is CASSSGEGDDGYTF. CDR3 bases: TGTGCCAGCAGTTCTGGGGAAGGGGATGATGGCTACACCTTC.